This entry lists 14 T cell receptor beta chains sequenced from one sample in a study of blood T cell repertoires in COVID-19. Data came from immunoSEQ multiplex PCR; TCRdb stores just in-frame clones and leaves some out. This sample has tens of thousands of clones; around 68% occur once, and the top ten carry around 9.4%. The specimen was peripheral blood. These receptors were obtained from a woman aged 70-85 years with acute or convalescent COVID-19.

The table lists this clone with a few counts. The chain recombines TRBV5-5 with TRBJ2-7; D may be TRBD2 (6 bases). CDR3 size: 12 residues. Germline CDR1 and CDR2: SGHKS and YYEKEE (reference sequence). V dropped 5 bases and J dropped 5 bases, with 11 bases sitting between them. The CDR3 DNA reads as TGTGCCAGCAGACCGGACTACAACGAGCAGTACTTC. This encodes CASRPDYNEQYF.

The chain recombines TRBV15 with TRBJ2-5, with D possibly TRBD2 on 5 matching bases. V was cut by 0 bases and J by 4 bases, with 12 bases left in between. Germline V gene sequence: CDR1 LNHNV, CDR2 YYDKDF (reference sequence). The CDR3 sequence is 15 residues long. The DNA of the CDR3 is TGTGCCACCAGCAGAGATCAGGACCGGGGAGAGACCCAGTACTTC. Its protein is CATSRDQDRGETQYF.

The chain combines TRBV20-1 with TRBJ1-1; D is perhaps TRBD1 (5 bases). The germline V gene encodes CDR1 DFQATT and CDR2 SNEGSKA (reference sequence). The CDR3 sequence is 11 residues long. Trimming left V 6 bases short and J 7 bases short, with 12 bases between. CDR3 region: CSAIDRLEAFF. CDR3 DNA sequence: TGCAGTGCCATAGACAGACTTGAAGCTTTCTTT.

This rearrangement joins TRBV20-1 to TRBJ2-3; D remains unclear. Germline lookup yields CDR1 DFQATT and CDR2 SNEGSKA (reference sequence). This CDR3 comprises 11 residues. With 0 bases removed from V and 12 bases from J, the gap between germline ends came to 10 bases. CDR3 bases: TGCAGTGCTAGAGACGCGGTTAGACAGTATTTT. Translation gives CSARDAVRQYF.

CDR3 sequence: CASRLTEAYEQYF. CDR3 coding DNA: TGTGCCAGCAGACTGACAGAAGCTTACGAGCAGTACTTC. The rearrangement joins TRBV6-5 to TRBJ2-7; perhaps TRBD1 as D (5 bases). V lost 6 bases, J lost 4 bases, and 13 bases lay in between. This CDR3 is built from 13 residues. Germline CDR1 MNHEY, CDR2 SVGAGI.

This clone was detected many times. V gene TRBV28 combines with J gene TRBJ2-4, with 7 nucleotides matching TRBD1. CDR1 and CDR2 (germline): MDHEN, SYDVKM. The CDR3 loop spans 16 amino acids. V lost 6 bases to trimming and J lost 4 bases; unmatched junction nucleotides: 12. The CDR3 region has the DNA TGTGCCAGCAGGCATCATCCGGGACAGAATAAAAACATTCAGTACTTC. This encodes CASRHHPGQNKNIQYF. Full variable domain (missing parts from reference TRBV28 and TRBJ2-4): DVKVTQSSRYLVKRTGEKVFLECVQDMDHENMFWYRQDPGLGLRLIYFSYDVKMKEKGDIPEGYSVSREKKERFSLILESASTNQTSMYLCASRHHPGQNKNIQYFGAGTRLSVL.

The chain joins TRBV9 to TRBJ2-3; perhaps TRBD1 as D (8 bases). The CDR3 extends over 15 amino acids. V was clipped by 4 bases and J by 2 bases, with 14 bases between them. In germline, CDR1 is SGDLS, CDR2 YYNGEE. The CDR3 region has the DNA TGTGCCAGCAGCCTACAGGGGGGGTCCACAGATACGCAGTATTTT. This sequence encodes CASSLQGGSTDTQYF.

The J gene is TRBJ2-7, the V gene TRBV11-2; 10 positions match TRBD2. Germline assignment: CDR1 SGHAT and CDR2 FQNNGV. The CDR3 totals 15 residues. Germline trimming cut 2 bases from V and 5 bases from J; bases unmatched to any gene: 6. The CDR3 protein is CASSLWTSGFNEQYF. The DNA of the CDR3 is TGTGCCAGCAGCTTATGGACTAGCGGATTTAACGAGCAGTACTTC. The entire variable domain, with the rest obtained from reference TRBV11-2 and TRBJ2-7, is as follows: EAGVAQSPRYKIIEKRQSVAFWCNPISGHATLYWYQQILGQGPKLLIQFQNNGVVDDSQLPKDRFSAERLKGVDSTLKIQPAKLEDSAVYLCASSLWTSGFNEQYFGPGTRLTVT.

This clone has more than one count but fewer than ten. At one end, the junction sequence differs from germline, possibly due to a read error. The rearrangement links TRBV2 to TRBJ2-3, with D possibly TRBD2 on 5 matching bases. CDR1 is SNHLY and CDR2 is FYNNEI in the germline V gene. This CDR3 region has 13 residues. The CDR3 sequence: CASKEVGADTQYF. The CDR3 bases are TGTGCGAGCAAGGAGGTGGGAGCAGATACGCAGTATTTT.

This chain links TRBV5-1 with TRBJ2-3, with 9 bases matching TRBD1. The CDR3 is 15 residues long. V lost 6 bases and J lost 6; bases outside the gene matches: 11. Germline CDR1 is SGHRS and CDR2 is YFSETQ. CDR3 residues: CASTSPQGASDTQYF. The CDR3 bases are TGCGCCAGCACCTCACCACAGGGGGCAAGTGATACGCAGTATTTT.

The CDR3 region is CASSPNPAGVSTDTQYF. Here the CDR3 DNA reads TGCGCCAGCAGCCCCAACCCAGCGGGGGTAAGCACAGATACGCAGTATTTT. This sequence joins TRBV5-1 and TRBJ2-3, with 8 bases fitting TRBD2. CDR1 is SGHRS, CDR2 YFSETQ, per germline. V shed 4 bases, J shed 0 bases, and the junction held 10 bases outside the gene matches. This CDR3 has 17 residues. Drawing the rest from reference TRBV5-1 and TRBJ2-3, the complete variable domain is KAGVTQTPRYLIKTRGQQVTLSCSPISGHRSVSWYQQTPGQGLQFLFEYFSETQRNKGNFPGRFSGRQFSNSRSEMNVSTLELGDSALYLCASSPNPAGVSTDTQYFGPGTRLTVL.

This chain links TRBV7-2 with TRBJ1-2; 7 nucleotides agree with TRBD1. CDR1 SGHTA and CDR2 FQGNSA come from the germline V gene. The CDR3 has 13 amino acids. J gave up 6 bases and V 4 bases, and 5 bases lay outside the gene matches. The CDR3 is CASSSRQGDGYTF. The CDR3 bases are TGTGCCAGCAGCTCACGACAGGGTGATGGCTACACCTTC.

In its sample, this clone was seen once. A single base separates this from a much larger clone, so it may be a read error. This sample also contains other DNA sequences that code for the same CDR3. The chain combines TRBV3-1 (or the pseudogene TRBV3-2) with TRBJ1-2; 10 bases line up with TRBD1. The CDR3 runs 15 residues. Germline values: CDR1 LGHDT, CDR2 YNNKEL (reference sequence). For the CDR3, the DNA is TGTGCCCGCAGCACCTGGACAGGGGGGGGGTATGGCTACACCTTC. Its translation: CARSTWTGGGYGYTF.

This clone was seen just once. The chain carries TRBV4-3 and TRBJ2-1; D is unclear. Germline loops: CDR1 LGHNA, CDR2 YSLEER. The ends were cut back, 0 bases at V and 6 bases at J, with 6 bases in the middle. The CDR3 has 13 residues. CDR3 region: CASSQDLRNEQFF. The CDR3 bases are TGCGCCAGCAGCCAAGATTTGCGCAATGAGCAGTTCTTC.